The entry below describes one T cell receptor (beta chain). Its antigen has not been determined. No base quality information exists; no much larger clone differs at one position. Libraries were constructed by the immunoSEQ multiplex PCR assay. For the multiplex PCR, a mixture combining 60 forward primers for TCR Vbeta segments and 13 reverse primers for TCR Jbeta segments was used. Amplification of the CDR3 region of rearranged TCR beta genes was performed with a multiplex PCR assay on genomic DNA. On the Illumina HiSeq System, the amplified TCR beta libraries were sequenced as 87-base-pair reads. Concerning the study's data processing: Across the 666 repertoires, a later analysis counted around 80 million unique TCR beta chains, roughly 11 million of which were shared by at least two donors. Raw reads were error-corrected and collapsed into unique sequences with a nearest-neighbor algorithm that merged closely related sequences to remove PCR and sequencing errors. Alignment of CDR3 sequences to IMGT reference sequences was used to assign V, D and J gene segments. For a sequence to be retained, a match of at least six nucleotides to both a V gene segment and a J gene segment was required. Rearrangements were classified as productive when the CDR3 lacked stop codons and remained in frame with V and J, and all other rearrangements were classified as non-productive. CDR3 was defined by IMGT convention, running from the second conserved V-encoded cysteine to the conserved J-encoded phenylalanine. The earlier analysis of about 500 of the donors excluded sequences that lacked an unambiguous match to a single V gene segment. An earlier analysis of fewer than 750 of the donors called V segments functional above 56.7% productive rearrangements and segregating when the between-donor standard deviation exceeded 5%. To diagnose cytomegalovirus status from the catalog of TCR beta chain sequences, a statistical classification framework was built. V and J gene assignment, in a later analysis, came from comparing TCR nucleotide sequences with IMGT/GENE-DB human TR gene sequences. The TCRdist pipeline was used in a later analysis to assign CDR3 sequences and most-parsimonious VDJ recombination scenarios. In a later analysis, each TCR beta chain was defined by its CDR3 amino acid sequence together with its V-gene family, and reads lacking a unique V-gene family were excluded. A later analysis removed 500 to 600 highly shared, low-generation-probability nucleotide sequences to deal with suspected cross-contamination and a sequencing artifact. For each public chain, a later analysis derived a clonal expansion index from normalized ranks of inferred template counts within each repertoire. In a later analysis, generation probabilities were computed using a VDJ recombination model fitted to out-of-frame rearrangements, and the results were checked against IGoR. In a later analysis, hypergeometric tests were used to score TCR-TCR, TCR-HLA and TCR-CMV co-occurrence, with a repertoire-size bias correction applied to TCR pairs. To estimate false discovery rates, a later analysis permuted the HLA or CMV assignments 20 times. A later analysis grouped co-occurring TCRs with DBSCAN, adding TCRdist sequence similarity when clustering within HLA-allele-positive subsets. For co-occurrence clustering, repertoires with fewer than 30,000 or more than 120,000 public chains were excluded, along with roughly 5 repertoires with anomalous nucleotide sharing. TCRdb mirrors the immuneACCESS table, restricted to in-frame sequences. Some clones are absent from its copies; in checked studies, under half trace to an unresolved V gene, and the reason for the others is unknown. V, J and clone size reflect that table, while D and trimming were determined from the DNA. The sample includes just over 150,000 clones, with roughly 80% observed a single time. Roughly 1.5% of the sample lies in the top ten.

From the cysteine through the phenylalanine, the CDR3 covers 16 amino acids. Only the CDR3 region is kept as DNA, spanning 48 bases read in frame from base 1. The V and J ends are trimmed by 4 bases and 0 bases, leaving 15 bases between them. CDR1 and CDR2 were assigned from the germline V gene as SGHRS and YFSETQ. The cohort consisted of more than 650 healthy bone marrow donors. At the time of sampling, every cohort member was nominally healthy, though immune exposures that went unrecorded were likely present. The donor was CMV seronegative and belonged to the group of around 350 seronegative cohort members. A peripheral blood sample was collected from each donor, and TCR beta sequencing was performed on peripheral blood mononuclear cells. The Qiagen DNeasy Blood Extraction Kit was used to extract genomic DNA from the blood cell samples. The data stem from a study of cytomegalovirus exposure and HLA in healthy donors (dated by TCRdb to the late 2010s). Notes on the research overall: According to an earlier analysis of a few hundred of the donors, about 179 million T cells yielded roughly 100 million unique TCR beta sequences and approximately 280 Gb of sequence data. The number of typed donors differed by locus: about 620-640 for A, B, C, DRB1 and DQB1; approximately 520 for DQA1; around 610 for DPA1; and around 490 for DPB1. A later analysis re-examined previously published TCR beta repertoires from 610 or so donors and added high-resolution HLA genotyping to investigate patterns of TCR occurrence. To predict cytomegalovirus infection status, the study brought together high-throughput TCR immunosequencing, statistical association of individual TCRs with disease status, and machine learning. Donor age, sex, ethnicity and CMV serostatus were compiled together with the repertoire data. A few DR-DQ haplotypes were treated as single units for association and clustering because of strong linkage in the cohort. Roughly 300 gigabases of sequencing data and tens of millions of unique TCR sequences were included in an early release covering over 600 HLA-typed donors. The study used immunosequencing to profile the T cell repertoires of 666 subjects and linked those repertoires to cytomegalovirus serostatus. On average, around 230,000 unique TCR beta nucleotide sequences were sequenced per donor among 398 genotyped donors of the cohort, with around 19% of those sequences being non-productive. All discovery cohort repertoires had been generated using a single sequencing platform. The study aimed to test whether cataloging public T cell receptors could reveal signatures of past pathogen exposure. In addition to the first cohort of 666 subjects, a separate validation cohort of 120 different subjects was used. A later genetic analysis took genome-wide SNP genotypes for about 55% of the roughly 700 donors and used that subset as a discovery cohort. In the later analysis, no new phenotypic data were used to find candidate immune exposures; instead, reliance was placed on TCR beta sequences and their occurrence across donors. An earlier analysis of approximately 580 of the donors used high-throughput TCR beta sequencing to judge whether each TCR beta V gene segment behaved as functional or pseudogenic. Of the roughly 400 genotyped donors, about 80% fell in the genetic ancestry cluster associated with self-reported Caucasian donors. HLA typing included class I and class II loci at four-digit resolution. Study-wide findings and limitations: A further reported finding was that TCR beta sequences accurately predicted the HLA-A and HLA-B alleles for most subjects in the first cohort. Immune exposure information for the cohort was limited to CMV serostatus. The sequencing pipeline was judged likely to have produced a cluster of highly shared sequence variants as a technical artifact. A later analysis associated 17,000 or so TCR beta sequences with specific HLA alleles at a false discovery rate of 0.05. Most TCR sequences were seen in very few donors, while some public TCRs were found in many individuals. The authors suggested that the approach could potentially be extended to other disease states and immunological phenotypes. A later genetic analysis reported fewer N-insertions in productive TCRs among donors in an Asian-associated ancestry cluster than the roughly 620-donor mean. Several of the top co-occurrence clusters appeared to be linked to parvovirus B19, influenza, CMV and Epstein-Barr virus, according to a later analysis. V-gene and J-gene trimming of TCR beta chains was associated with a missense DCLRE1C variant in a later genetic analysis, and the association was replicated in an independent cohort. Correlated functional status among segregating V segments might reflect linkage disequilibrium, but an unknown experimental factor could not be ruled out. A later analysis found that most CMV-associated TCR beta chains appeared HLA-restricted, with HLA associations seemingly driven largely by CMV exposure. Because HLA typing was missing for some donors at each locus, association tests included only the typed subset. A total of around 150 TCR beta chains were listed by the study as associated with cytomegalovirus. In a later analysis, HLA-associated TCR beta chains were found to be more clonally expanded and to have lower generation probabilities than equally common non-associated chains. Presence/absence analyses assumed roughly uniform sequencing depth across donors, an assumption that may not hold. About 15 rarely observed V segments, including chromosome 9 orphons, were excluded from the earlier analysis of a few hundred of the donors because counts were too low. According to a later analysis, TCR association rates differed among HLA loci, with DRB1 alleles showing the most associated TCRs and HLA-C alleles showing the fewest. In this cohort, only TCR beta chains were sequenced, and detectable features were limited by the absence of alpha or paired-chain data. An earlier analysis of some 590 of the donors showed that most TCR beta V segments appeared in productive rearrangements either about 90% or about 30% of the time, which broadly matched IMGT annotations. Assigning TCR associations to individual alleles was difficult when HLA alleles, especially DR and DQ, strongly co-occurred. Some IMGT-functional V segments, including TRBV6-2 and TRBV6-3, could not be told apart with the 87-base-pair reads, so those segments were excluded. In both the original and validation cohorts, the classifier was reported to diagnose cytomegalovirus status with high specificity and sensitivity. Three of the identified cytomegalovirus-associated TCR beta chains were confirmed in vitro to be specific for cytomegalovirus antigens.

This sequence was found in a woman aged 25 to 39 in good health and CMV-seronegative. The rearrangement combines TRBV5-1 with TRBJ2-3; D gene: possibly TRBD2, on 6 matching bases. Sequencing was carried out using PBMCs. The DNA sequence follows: TGCGCCAGCAGCCCCTTTAGCGGTTCTAGCACAGATACGCAGTATTTT. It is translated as CASSPFSGSSTDTQYF.